Reported below is one TCR beta chain. Its specificity is not known. The data were obtained in a study of OX40 agonist ivuxolimab in advanced cancers. Study in general: The dose-escalation cohort was roughly 83% male, with a mean age of 60 years, ranging about 20 to 85. Treatment received earlier with anti-PD-1, anti-PD-L1 or anti-CTLA-4 agents was allowed, and more than 35% had some.

V was pared by 8 bases and J by 4 bases, with 7 bases of the junction left unmatched. CDR3 length equals 14 residues. Per the germline V gene, CDR1 is SGHAT and CDR2 is FQNNGV. Using immunoSEQ multiplex PCR, the repertoire was profiled, and TCRdb retains in-frame clones only, with some absent. This table has some 80,000 clones, roughly 92% appearing once. General study points: CD8+ T cells showed, on average, more clonal expansion than CD4+ cells. Some patients who did not respond also had low normalized T-cell clonal expansion.

This clonotype originated in an adult with an advanced solid tumor such as melanoma, head and neck, liver or kidney cancer. The sequences come from CD4+ or CD8+ T cells sorted from blood, collected in a trial of the OX40 agonist ivuxolimab. This chain uses TRBV11-2 with TRBJ2-1, with 8 nucleotides matching TRBD2. The CDR3 loop reads CASGREANYNEQFF. In nucleotides, the CDR3 is TGTGCCAGCGGGCGGGAGGCCAATTACAATGAGCAGTTCTTC.